The 22 T cell receptor beta chains below were found in one sample sequenced in a study of CD8+ T cells in alopecia areata. RNA, once extracted, was reverse transcribed into cDNA for use as the sequencing template. Produced via immunoSEQ multiplex PCR; TCRdb's table is partial and in-frame only. Here the sample spans roughly 150,000 clones, around 57% being singletons. The sample was CD4+ T cells sorted from blood. All receptors derive from a human donor in good health.

V and J are TRBV25-1 and TRBJ2-3, with 7 bases identical to TRBD2. V gave up 3 bases and J gave up 2 bases; unmatched junction bases: 5. Germline loops: CDR1 MGHDK, CDR2 SYGVNS. The CDR3 covers 15 residues. The CDR3 DNA reads as TGTGCCAGCAGTGAGACGGGACTATCCACAGATACGCAGTATTTT. Residues: CASSETGLSTDTQYF.

The CDR3 sequence: CASSFGGKNTGELFF. The CDR3 nucleotides read TGTGCCAGCAGCTTCGGGGGCAAGAACACCGGGGAGCTGTTTTTT. The chain combines TRBV11-3 with TRBJ2-2; perhaps D is TRBD1 or TRBD2 (6 bases each). Germline values: CDR1 SGHNT, CDR2 YENEEA. The CDR3 extends over 15 amino acids. The ends were cut back, 3 bases at V and 1 base at J, with 9 bases in the middle.

This clone has more than one count but fewer than ten. V is TRBV29-1 and J is TRBJ1-1, with TRBD1 identical over 7 bases. CDR3 length: 12 residues. CDR1 is SQVTM and CDR2 is ANQGSEA in the germline V gene. Germline trimming cut 7 bases from V and 3 bases from J; bases unmatched to any gene: 5. The CDR3 here is CSGRQGHTEAFF. The CDR3, as DNA: TGCAGCGGGAGACAGGGACACACTGAAGCTTTCTTT.

This chain uses TRBV2 with TRBJ2-6, with 11 bases matching TRBD1. This CDR3 spans 19 amino acids. Germline CDR1 and CDR2: SNHLY and FYNNEI. Trimming removed 4 bases from V and 0 bases from J; junction bases left unmatched: 8. In DNA, the CDR3 is TGTGCCAGCAGTGCGGACAGGGGGCAGGGCGGCTCTGGGGCCAACGTCCTGACTTTC. Protein sequence: CASSADRGQGGSGANVLTF.

This rearrangement joins TRBV7-9 to TRBJ2-7; D is possibly TRBD2 (6 bases). Germline values: CDR1 SEHNR, CDR2 FQNEAQ (reference sequence). Trimming removed 5 bases at V and 2 bases at J, with 13 bases between. The CDR3 covers 14 residues. The CDR3 loop is CASSSTGLPYEQYF. In nucleotides, the CDR3 is TGTGCCAGCAGCAGCACGGGACTGCCCTACGAGCAGTACTTC.

J is TRBJ2-3 and V is TRBV29-1, with D possibly matching TRBD2 (6 bases). Looked up from germline, CDR1 is SQVTM and CDR2 is ANQGSEA. The CDR3 covers 13 residues. The V end was cut by 7 bases, the J end by 6 bases, with 17 bases between. The CDR3 is CSARAGRADTQYF. The CDR3 nucleotides are TGCAGCGCCCGGGCGGGACGAGCGGATACGCAGTATTTT.

The chain is built from TRBV29-1 and TRBJ2-5; D unclear. The CDR3 sequence is 11 residues long. Germline values: CDR1 SQVTM, CDR2 ANQGSEA. V lost 5 bases, J lost 5 bases, and 9 bases lay in between. The CDR3 protein is CSVTSVETQYF. The DNA of the CDR3 is TGCAGCGTTACCAGCGTGGAGACCCAGTACTTC. The full variable domain, with the rest looked up from reference TRBV29-1 and TRBJ2-5, is SAVISQKPSRDICQRGTSLTIQCQVDSQVTMMFWYRQQPGQSLTLIATANQGSEATYESGFVIDKFPISRPNLTFSTLTVSNMSPEDSSIYLCSVTSVETQYFGPGTRLLVL.

This clone turned up a few times. The chain couples TRBV5-1 to TRBJ2-7; D is perhaps TRBD1 (6 bases). Germline CDR1 SGHRS, CDR2 YFSETQ. The CDR3 covers 14 residues. Trimming removed 6 bases from V and 3 bases from J, with 16 bases in between. The CDR3 region has the DNA TGCGCCAGCACGCCCGAGGGCAGGGGCTACGAGCAGTACTTC. Its translation is CASTPEGRGYEQYF.

The chain uses TRBV6-6 and TRBJ1-2; D is possibly TRBD1 (5 bases). Germline V gene data show CDR1 as MNHNY and CDR2 as SVGAGI (reference sequence). This CDR3 is 14 amino acids long. V lost 4 bases, J lost 0 bases, and 9 bases lay in between. The CDR3 region has the DNA TGTGCCAGCAGTTCAGCGGGGGCTAACTATGGCTACACCTTC. This codes for CASSSAGANYGYTF.

This rearrangement joins TRBV29-1 to TRBJ2-3; 13 nucleotides line up with TRBD2. Germline loops: CDR1 SQVTM, CDR2 ANQGSEA. The CDR3 contains 15 residues. V gave up 3 bases and J gave up 2 bases; unmatched junction bases: 2. CDR3 bases: TGCAGCGTTGAGGGGACTAGCGGGAACACAGATACGCAGTATTTT. This sequence encodes CSVEGTSGNTDTQYF.

The gene calls are TRBV6-1 and TRBJ1-5; 7 bases align to TRBD1. The V segment lost 1 base and the J segment 10 bases; nucleotides outside the gene matches: 7. In germline, CDR1 is MNHNS, CDR2 SASEGT. The CDR3 extends over 14 amino acids. CDR3 sequence: CASSEGTGAVPQHF. The CDR3 bases are TGTGCCAGCAGTGAAGGCACAGGGGCCGTCCCCCAGCATTTT.

This chain joins TRBV30 and TRBJ1-1; a weak D match, TRBD1 (5 bases). Trimming stripped 2 bases from V and 1 base from J, with 8 bases between. Germline V gene lookup returns CDR1 GTSNPN and CDR2 SVGIG (reference sequence). The CDR3 spans 13 residues. The CDR3 region is CAWSQGWNTEAFF. The CDR3 DNA reads as TGTGCCTGGAGTCAGGGATGGAACACTGAAGCTTTCTTT. The complete variable domain, with remaining parts taken from reference TRBV30 and TRBJ1-1, reads SQTIHQWPATLVQPVGSPLSLECTVEGTSNPNLYWYRQAAGRGLQLLFYSVGIGQISSEVPQNLSASRPQDRQFILSSKKLLLSDSGFYLCAWSQGWNTEAFFGQGTRLTVV.

The genes are TRBV29-1 and TRBJ2-3, with TRBD2 identical over 12 bases. The CDR3 is 14 residues long. Trimming at V came to 4 bases and at J to 4 bases, leaving 3 bases not matched to a gene. CDR1 and CDR2 (germline): SQVTM, ANQGSEA. CDR3 sequence reads: CSVGTSGKADTQYF. CDR3 nucleotide sequence: TGCAGCGTTGGGACTAGCGGGAAGGCAGATACGCAGTATTTT.

The rearrangement joins TRBV25-1 to TRBJ2-7; D might be TRBD2 (5 bases). The CDR3 is 14 amino acids. Germline CDR1 reads MGHDK; CDR2 reads SYGVNS. Trimming cost V 0 bases and J 6 bases, with 12 bases left between them. The CDR3 spells CASSEYRSGCEQYF. CDR3 DNA: TGTGCCAGCAGTGAATATAGGTCGGGGTGCGAGCAGTACTTC.

V and J are TRBV4-2 and TRBJ2-2; D is unresolved. CDR1 LGHNA and CDR2 YNFKEQ come from the germline V gene. This CDR3 is built from 14 residues. V dropped 0 bases and J dropped 5 bases, with 7 bases sitting between them. The CDR3 region is CASSQEGWTGELFF. Here the CDR3 DNA reads TGTGCCAGCAGCCAAGAGGGGTGGACCGGGGAGCTGTTTTTT.

The chain couples TRBV19 to TRBJ1-5; D gene unclear. This CDR3 contains 14 residues. Trimming pared 4 bases from V and 3 bases from J, leaving 10 bases between. In germline, CDR1 is LNHDA, CDR2 SQIVND (reference sequence). Here the CDR3 reads CASSTKQINQPQHF. Here the CDR3 DNA reads TGTGCCAGTAGTACGAAACAGATCAATCAGCCCCAGCATTTT.

This chain uses TRBV18 with TRBJ1-5; no firm D call. The ends were cut back, 3 bases at V and 4 bases at J, with 7 bases in the middle. Germline CDR1 is KGHSH and CDR2 is LQKENI. This CDR3 contains 13 residues. The CDR3 loop reads CASSPSSNQPQHF. CDR3 DNA sequence: TGTGCCAGCTCACCGTCTTCGAATCAGCCCCAGCATTTT.

The chain combines TRBV11-2 with TRBJ1-1, with 11 bases lining up with TRBD1. The ends lost 3 bases at V and 7 bases at J; junction bases unmatched: 4. CDR3 size: 14 residues. The germline V gene encodes CDR1 SGHAT and CDR2 FQNNGV. CDR3 amino acids: CASSFGQGAIEAFF. The CDR3 DNA sequence: TGTGCCAGCAGCTTCGGACAGGGGGCAATTGAAGCTTTCTTT.

CDR3 sequence (DNA): TGTGCCAGCTCACCACCGGGACAGGCCACCTACGAGCAGTACTTC. Protein: CASSPPGQATYEQYF. The rearrangement links TRBV18 to TRBJ2-7; 8 bases line up with TRBD1. CDR1 and CDR2 from the germline V gene are KGHSH and LQKENI. This CDR3 comprises 15 residues. The V and J ends lost 0 bases and 2 bases, in that order; junction bases with no gene match: 3. Complete variable domain (other parts from reference TRBV18 and TRBJ2-7): NAGVMQNPRHLVRRRGQEARLRCSPMKGHSHVYWYRQLPEEGLKFMVYLQKENIIDESGMPKERFSAEFPKEGPSILRIQQVVRGDSAAYFCASSPPGQATYEQYFGPGTRLTVT.

The genes are TRBV6-5 and TRBJ2-5; tentatively, D is TRBD1 or TRBD2 (6 bases each). V was trimmed by 2 bases and J by 1 base, leaving 14 bases between them. Germline V gives CDR1 MNHEY, CDR2 SVGAGI. The CDR3 contains 16 residues. This CDR3 reads CASSYGARGGQETQYF. CDR3 sequence (DNA): TGTGCCAGCAGTTACGGAGCCAGGGGAGGCCAAGAGACCCAGTACTTC.

The rearrangement uses TRBV29-1 and TRBJ1-1, with a possible D match to TRBD1 (5 bases). Germline V gives CDR1 SQVTM, CDR2 ANQGSEA. The CDR3 runs 12 residues. V dropped 7 bases and J dropped 2 bases, with 11 bases sitting between them. CDR3 region: CSARDGNTEAFF. DNA for the CDR3: TGCAGCGCTCGGGACGGCAACACTGAAGCTTTCTTT.

As to this clone: Within the sample, other DNA sequences also encode this same CDR3. The chain recombines TRBV29-1 with TRBJ1-1; D is ambiguous. Germline values: CDR1 SQVTM, CDR2 ANQGSEA. V was clipped by 2 bases and J by 0 bases, with 7 bases between them. The CDR3 contains 13 residues. CDR3: CSVERRLNTEAFF. CDR3 sequence (DNA): TGCAGCGTTGAACGCCGGTTGAACACTGAAGCTTTCTTT.